This T cell receptor (beta chain) was recovered during a study of tumor-infiltrating lymphocytes in primary liver carcinoma. Background on the study: The study reported T1-T3 N0M0 tumors spanning 4.2 to 10 cm.

V was pared by 3 bases and J by 6 bases, with 6 bases between. The CDR3 spans 13 residues. CDR1 and CDR2 from the germline V gene are SGHAT and FQNNGV. Without any cell sorting, about 19-31 mg of bulk tissue yielded co-extracted RNA and DNA. This clonotype is medium-sized within its sample. Priming with a constant-region primer yielded TCR beta cDNA from approximately 500 ng total RNA. Construction of TCR beta libraries relied on three successive nested multiplex PCR rounds employing slightly modified ARM-PCR. Researchers ran the first two PCR rounds for roughly 11 cycles each with TRBV1-TRBV30 forward primers and a C-beta reverse primer. Via MiXCR, TCRdb re-called the multiplex PCR reads, giving one row per CDR3 protein. Of 95,000 to 150,000 distinct CDR3 sequences in the sample, around two thirds were seen once.

The sequencing input was tumor-adjacent normal liver tissue. V usage is TRBV11-2 and J usage is TRBJ1-6; tentative D call: TRBD1 (5 bases). This TCR came from a woman in her fifties or sixties with primary liver carcinoma and hepatitis B virus infection. In nucleotides, the CDR3 is TGTGCCAGCAGCTTGGGGCTTAATTCACCCCTCCACTTT. Protein: CASSLGLNSPLHF.